A selection of T cell receptor beta chains follows, all from one sample in a study of blood T cell repertoires in COVID-19. The data were produced by immunoSEQ multiplex PCR, yet TCRdb's version contains in-frame clones alone and is incomplete. This repertoire shows 250,000 to 300,000 clones, about 89% found once; its top ten account for 1.2%. Sample: PBMCs or T cells enriched from blood (not recorded which). The source of these receptors is a human donor in a cohort exposed to, infected with or recovered from COVID-19 (not recorded which). The donor label of this sample is uncertain. Both conserved end residues are part of each CDR3. D genes are given only for firm matches. Expanded clones get a size class; other rows say once, few or many, or leave the size out.

D: .; J: TRBJ2-7; V: TRBV4-3; size: once; DNA: TGCGCCAGCAGCCAAGGGCAGACTGTCTCCTACGAGCAGTACTTC; CDR3: CASSQGQTVSYEQYF
D: .; J: TRBJ2-5; V: TRBV2; size: .; DNA: TGTGCCAGCAGTACCGCTACCAAAGAGACCCAGTACTTC; CDR3: CASSTATKETQYF
D: TRBD1; J: TRBJ1-1; V: TRBV2; size: .; DNA: TGTGCCAGCAGCGCGACAGGGGTGAGCACTGAAGCTTTCTTT; CDR3: CASSATGVSTEAFF
D: .; J: TRBJ1-4; V: TRBV5-1; size: once; DNA: TGCGCCAGCAGCCCTTTCGAGAACGGGGAAAAACTGTTTTTT; CDR3: CASSPFENGEKLFF
D: .; J: TRBJ2-7; V: TRBV20-1; size: .; DNA: TGCAGTGCTAGAGACCCGTACGAGCAGTACTTC; CDR3: CSARDPYEQYF
D: TRBD1; J: TRBJ2-7; V: TRBV19; size: .; DNA: TGTGCCAGTAGTATCCTGACAGGGGGTTCCTACGAGCAGTACTTC; CDR3: CASSILTGGSYEQYF
D: .; J: TRBJ1-2; V: TRBV14; size: once; DNA: TGTGCCAGCAGCCGCGGACAAAACTTCGATGGCTACACCTTC; CDR3: CASSRGQNFDGYTF
D: TRBD2; J: TRBJ2-5; V: TRBV4-2; size: .; DNA: TGTGCCAGCAGCCCTGCTGATAGCGGGGGGTACCAAGAGACCCAGTACTTC; CDR3: CASSPADSGGYQETQYF
D: .; J: TRBJ1-2; V: TRBV7-9; size: few; DNA: TGTGCCAGCAGCTTAGCGCGGGCGGTCGGGAATGGCTACACCTTC; CDR3: CASSLARAVGNGYTF
D: .; J: TRBJ1-2; V: TRBV30; size: .; DNA: TGTGCCTGGAGTGTCGGTTGGGGGGGACCTCGCGCGCATGGCTACACCTTC; CDR3: CAWSVGWGGPRAHGYTF
D: TRBD2; J: TRBJ2-1; V: TRBV5-4; size: .; DNA: TGTGCCAGCAGCTTGGAACTAGCGGGGGGGCCGGTGAATGAGCAGTTCTTC; CDR3: CASSLELAGGPVNEQFF
D: .; J: TRBJ1-5; V: TRBV5-8; size: .; DNA: TGTGCCAGCAGTTACCGGATCAGGGGCAATCAGCCCCAGCATTTT; CDR3: CASSYRIRGNQPQHF
D: TRBD2; J: TRBJ2-5; V: TRBV5-1; size: .; DNA: TGCGCCAGCAGCTTGGCACGGGAGGCGCGGGGAGAGACCCAGTACTTC; CDR3: CASSLAREARGETQYF
D: .; J: TRBJ1-5; V: TRBV19; size: .; DNA: TGTGCCAGTAGTATTAGGCTTGCGGGAAATCAGCCCCAGCATTTT; CDR3: CASSIRLAGNQPQHF
D: .; J: TRBJ2-1; V: TRBV5-1; size: few; DNA: TGCGCCAGCAGCTTGGGGGCCGGGAGCCTATCCAGCTCCTACAATGAGCAGTTCTTC; CDR3: CASSLGAGSLSSSYNEQFF
D: TRBD1; J: TRBJ2-2; V: TRBV24-1; size: .; DNA: TGTGCCACCAGTGATAAGGGACAGGGGAACACCGGGGAGCTGTTTTTT; CDR3: CATSDKGQGNTGELFF